This TCR beta chain stems from a study of T-cell memory formation after mild COVID-19. This CDR3 spans 12 amino acids. V shed 5 bases, J shed 6 bases, and the junction held 4 bases outside the gene matches. This clonotype was counted ten times or more. TCRdb reprocessed the 5' RACE reads via MiXCR and lists one record per CDR3 protein. The table records fewer than 500,000 distinct CDR3 sequences, around a quarter of them present only once. The sample taken for sequencing was PBMCs or a T cell subset sorted from them (not recorded which). This sequence joins TRBV12-3 or TRBV12-4 and TRBJ2-7, with TRBD1 matching 7 bases. The origin of this receptor is an adult woman who had mild COVID-19 (a few samples of this study predate the infection). Cell type and time point are not known. CDR3 coding DNA: TGTGCCAGCAGTGAAAACAGGGGCGAGCAGTACTTC. Translation gives CASSENRGEQYF.